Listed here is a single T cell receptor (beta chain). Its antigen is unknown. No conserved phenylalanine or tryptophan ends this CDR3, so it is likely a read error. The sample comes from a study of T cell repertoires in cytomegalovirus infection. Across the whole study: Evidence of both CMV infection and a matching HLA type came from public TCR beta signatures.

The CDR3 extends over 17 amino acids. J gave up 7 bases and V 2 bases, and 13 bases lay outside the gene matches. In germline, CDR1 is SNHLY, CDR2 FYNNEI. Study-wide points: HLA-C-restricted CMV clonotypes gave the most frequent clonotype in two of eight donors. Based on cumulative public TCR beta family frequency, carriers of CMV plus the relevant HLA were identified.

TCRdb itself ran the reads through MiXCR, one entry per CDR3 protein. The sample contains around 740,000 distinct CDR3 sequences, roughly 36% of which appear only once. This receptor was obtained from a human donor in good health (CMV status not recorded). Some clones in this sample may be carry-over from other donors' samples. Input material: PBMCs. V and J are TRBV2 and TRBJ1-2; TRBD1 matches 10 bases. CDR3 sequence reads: CASSERDRGGFWPGYTL. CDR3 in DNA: TGTGCCAGCAGTGAACGGGACAGGGGAGGATTTTGGCCTGGCTACACCTTA.